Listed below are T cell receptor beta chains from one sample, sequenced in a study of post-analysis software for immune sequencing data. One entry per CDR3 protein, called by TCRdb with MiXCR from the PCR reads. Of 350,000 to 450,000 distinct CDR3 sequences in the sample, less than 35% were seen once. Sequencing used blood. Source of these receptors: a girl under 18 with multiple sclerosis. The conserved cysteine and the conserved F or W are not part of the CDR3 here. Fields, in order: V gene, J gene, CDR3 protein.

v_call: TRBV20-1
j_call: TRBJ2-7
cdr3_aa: SARGREFYEQY

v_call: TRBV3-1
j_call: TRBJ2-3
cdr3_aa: ASSQGPQGGGRNTQY

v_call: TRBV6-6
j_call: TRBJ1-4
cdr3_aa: ASSYDQYLAGEKLF

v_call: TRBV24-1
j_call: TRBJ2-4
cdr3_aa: ATSDLKQQVEPPSKNIQY

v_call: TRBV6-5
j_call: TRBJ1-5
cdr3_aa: ASSGARDQPQH

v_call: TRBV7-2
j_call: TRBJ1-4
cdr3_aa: ASRPGQSYEKLF

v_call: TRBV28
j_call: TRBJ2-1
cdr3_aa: ASSLVGALSYNEQF

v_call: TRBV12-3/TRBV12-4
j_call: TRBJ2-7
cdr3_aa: ASSPRGAGFSYEQY

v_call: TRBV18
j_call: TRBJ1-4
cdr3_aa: ASSPNVQGAANEKLF

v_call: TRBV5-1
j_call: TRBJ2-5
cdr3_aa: ASSRGGSRQETQY

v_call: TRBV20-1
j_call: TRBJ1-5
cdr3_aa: SVQGANQPQH

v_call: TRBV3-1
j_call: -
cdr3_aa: ASSQGTLDDFAYEQY

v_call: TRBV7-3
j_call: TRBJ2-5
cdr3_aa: ASSANPGGLAGGGEQY

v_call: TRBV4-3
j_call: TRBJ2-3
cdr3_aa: ASSRDGSSTDTQY

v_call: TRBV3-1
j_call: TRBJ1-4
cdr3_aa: ASSYGQGNEKLF

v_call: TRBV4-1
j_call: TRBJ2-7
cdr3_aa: ASSQETMGEYEQY

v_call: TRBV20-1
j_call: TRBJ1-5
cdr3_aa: SARDRAWTGSNQPQH

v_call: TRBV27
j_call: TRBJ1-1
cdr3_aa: ASKGQGASEAF

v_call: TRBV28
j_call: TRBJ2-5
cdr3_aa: ASSLAQEAGETQY

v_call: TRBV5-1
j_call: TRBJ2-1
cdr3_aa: ASSPPGGVNEQF

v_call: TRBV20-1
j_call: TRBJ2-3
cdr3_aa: AAKGQY

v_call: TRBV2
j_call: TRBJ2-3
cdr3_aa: ASLGGVSTDTQY

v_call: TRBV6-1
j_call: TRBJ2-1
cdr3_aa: ASSEGRGSSYNEQF

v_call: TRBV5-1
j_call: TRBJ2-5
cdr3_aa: ASSLKGQGRETQY

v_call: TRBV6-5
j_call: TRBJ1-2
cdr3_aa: ASSYSRDPNYGYT

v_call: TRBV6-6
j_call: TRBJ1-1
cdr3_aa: ASLSTGIFNAEAF

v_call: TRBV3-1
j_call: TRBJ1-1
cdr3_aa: ASSGQTRGTEAF

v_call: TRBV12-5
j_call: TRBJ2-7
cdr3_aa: ASGPGLHYEQY

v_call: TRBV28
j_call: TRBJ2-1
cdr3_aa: ASSLSGTSAAHDEQF

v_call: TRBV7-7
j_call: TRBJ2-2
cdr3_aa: ASSPERGVTGELF

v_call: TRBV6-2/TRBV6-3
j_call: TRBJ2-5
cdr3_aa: ASSSTGTSGDEQH

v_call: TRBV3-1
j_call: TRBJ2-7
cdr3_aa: ASSGTSGGTYEQY

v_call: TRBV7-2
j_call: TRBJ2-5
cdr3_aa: ASSLSLVVGTEGEETQY

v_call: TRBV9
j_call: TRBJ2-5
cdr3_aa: ASSVGLAGEETQY

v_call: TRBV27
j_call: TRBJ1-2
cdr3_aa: ARPGEGGYGYT

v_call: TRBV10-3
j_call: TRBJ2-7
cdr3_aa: AISASLAHPYEQY

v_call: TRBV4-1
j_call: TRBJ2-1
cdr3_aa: ASSPLTGGTWEQF

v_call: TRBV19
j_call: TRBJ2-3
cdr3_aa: ASSGGGTFKDTQY

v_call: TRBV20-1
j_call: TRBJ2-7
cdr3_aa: SARDNPSGYYEQY

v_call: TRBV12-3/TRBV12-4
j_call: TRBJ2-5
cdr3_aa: ASSRDRVRETQY

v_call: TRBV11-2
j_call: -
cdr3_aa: ASSLLQDYEQY

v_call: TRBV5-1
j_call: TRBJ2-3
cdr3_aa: ASSLNVGGTDTQY

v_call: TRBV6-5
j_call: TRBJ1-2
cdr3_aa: ASSYVATSGSYGYT

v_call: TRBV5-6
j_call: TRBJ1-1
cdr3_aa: ASSSYRAGAF

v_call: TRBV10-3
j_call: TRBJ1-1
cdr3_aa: AISESLGRIADTEAF

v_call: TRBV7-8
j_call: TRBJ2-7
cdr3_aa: ASRSFQGSYEQY